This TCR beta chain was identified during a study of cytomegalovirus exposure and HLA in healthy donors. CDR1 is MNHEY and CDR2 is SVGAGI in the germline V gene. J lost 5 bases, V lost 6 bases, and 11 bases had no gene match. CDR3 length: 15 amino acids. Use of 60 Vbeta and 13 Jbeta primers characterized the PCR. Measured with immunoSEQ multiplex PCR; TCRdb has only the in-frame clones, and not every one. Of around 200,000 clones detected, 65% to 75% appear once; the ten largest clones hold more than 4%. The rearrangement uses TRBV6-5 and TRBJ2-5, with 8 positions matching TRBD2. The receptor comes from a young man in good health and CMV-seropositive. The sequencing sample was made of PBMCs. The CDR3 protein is CASSRGGSMGETQYF. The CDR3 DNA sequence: TGTGCCAGCAGCCGGGGGGGCTCAATGGGGGAGACCCAGTACTTC.